These 15 T cell receptor beta chains share one sample of origin, sequenced in a study of STAT3 mutations in large granular lymphocyte leukemia. No antigen has been identified for these receptors. Sequencing used immunoSEQ multiplex PCR; TCRdb keeps in-frame clones, though not all of them. The sample comprises 13,000 or so clones, around 90% of which are singletons, and 9% to 15% rests with the top ten. General study points: In T-cell large granular lymphocyte leukemia, about half of patients showed multiple immunodominant subclonotypes.

The specimen was PBMCs. The source is a human donor with T large granular lymphocyte leukemia. Some clones in this sample may be carry-over from other donors' samples.

The genes are TRBV30 and TRBJ1-1; D remains unclear. Deletions cut 3 bases from V and 1 base from J, with 9 bases between. This CDR3 region has 13 residues. Germline V CDR1 and CDR2: GTSNPN, SVGIG (reference sequence). CDR3 sequence (DNA): TGTGCCTGGAGAATGCTAGGGAACACTGAAGCTTTCTTT. Protein product: CAWRMLGNTEAFF.

The chain joins TRBV11-2 to TRBJ2-5; D perhaps matches TRBD2 (6 bases). The germline V and J ends were trimmed by 3 bases and 2 bases, with 10 bases remaining between them. The germline CDR1 and CDR2 sequences are SGHAT and FQNNGV. This CDR3 spans 14 amino acids. The CDR3 DNA sequence: TGTGCCAGCAGCTTCAATAGCGGACAAGAGACCCAGTACTTC. Its protein is CASSFNSGQETQYF.

By sample fraction, this clone is large (0.1 to 1%). CDR3 in amino acids: CASSDRGNEQFF. The CDR3 nucleotides are TGTGCCAGCAGTGACAGGGGGAATGAGCAGTTCTTC. The genes are TRBV2 and TRBJ2-1; 7 bases are a match to TRBD1. CDR1 is SNHLY and CDR2 is FYNNEI in the germline V gene. V trimming: 3 bases; J trimming: 7 bases; junction bases outside the gene matches: 0. This CDR3 comprises 12 residues.

This chain connects TRBV4-3 to TRBJ2-3; the D gene is possibly TRBD1 (8 bases). This CDR3 comprises 16 residues. Germline CDR1 reads LGHNA; CDR2 reads YSLEER. V shed 0 bases and J shed 5 bases, with 15 bases lying between them. CDR3 bases: TGCGCCAGCAGCCAAGAGGCCACAGGGGGGGAAGATACGCAGTATTTT. Its protein product is CASSQEATGGEDTQYF.

This rearrangement joins TRBV5-1 to TRBJ2-6; TRBD1 is a possible D gene (6 bases). This CDR3 is built from 14 residues. Germline CDR1 SGHRS, CDR2 YFSETQ. Trimming removed 5 bases at V and 1 base at J, with 7 bases between. For the CDR3, the DNA is TGCGCCAGCAGGACAGGTTCTGGGGCCAACGTCCTGACTTTC. Protein product: CASRTGSGANVLTF.

The V gene is TRBV5-1, the J gene TRBJ1-1; D perhaps matches TRBD1 (5 bases). Per germline, CDR1 SGHRS and CDR2 YFSETQ. V was shortened by 4 bases and J by 3 bases, with 10 bases between the two germline ends. The CDR3 spans 13 residues. This CDR3 is CASSRGRDTEAFF. CDR3 DNA sequence: TGCGCCAGCAGCCGGGGACGGGACACTGAAGCTTTCTTT.

The chain recombines TRBV5-1 with TRBJ1-2, with D maybe TRBD1 (5 bases). Trimming left V 2 bases short and J 2 bases short, with 13 bases between. Germline assignment: CDR1 SGHRS and CDR2 YFSETQ. CDR3 size: 15 residues. CDR3 residues: CASSFSPGQNYGYTF. The DNA of the CDR3 is TGCGCCAGCAGCTTCTCGCCAGGGCAGAACTATGGCTACACCTTC. Drawing the rest from reference TRBV5-1 and TRBJ1-2, the complete variable domain is KAGVTQTPRYLIKTRGQQVTLSCSPISGHRSVSWYQQTPGQGLQFLFEYFSETQRNKGNFPGRFSGRQFSNSRSEMNVSTLELGDSALYLCASSFSPGQNYGYTFGSGTRLTVV.

The chain joins TRBV19 to TRBJ2-6; D might be TRBD1 or TRBD2, each matching 6 bases. V lost 9 bases and J 3 bases, leaving 15 bases between the germline ends. From germline, CDR1 is LNHDA and CDR2 SQIVND (reference sequence). The CDR3 has 15 residues. The CDR3: CASLGGGHGANVLTF. In DNA form, the CDR3 reads TGTGCCAGCCTCGGAGGGGGGCATGGGGCCAACGTCCTGACTTTC.

The chain combines TRBV6-5 with TRBJ2-4; 8 bases map to TRBD2. Germline V gene lookup returns CDR1 MNHEY and CDR2 SVGAGI. The CDR3 has 14 amino acids. V trimming: 5 bases; J trimming: 12 bases; junction bases outside the gene matches: 12. For the CDR3, the DNA is TGTGCCAGCAGTCCCCCGGGAGGGTTTTTCGGTCAGTACTTC. Encoded protein: CASSPPGGFFGQYF.

The chain carries TRBV7-8 and TRBJ1-2; TRBD1 is a possible D gene (6 bases). Germline V lookup: CDR1 SGHVS, CDR2 FQNEAQ. Trimming shortened V by 1 base and J by 0 bases, and 12 bases separated the two germline ends. CDR3 length: 16 amino acids. The CDR3 DNA reads as TGTGCCAGCAGCTTAGTGGGGGGCCTCTCTAACTATGGCTACACCTTC. This gives the protein CASSLVGGLSNYGYTF.

The V call is TRBV11-2, the J call TRBJ2-1; a weak D match, TRBD1 (5 bases). Trimming removed 1 base from V and 2 bases from J, with 18 bases in between. Looked up from germline, CDR1 is SGHAT and CDR2 is FQNNGV. This CDR3 is 18 amino acids long. The CDR3 protein is CASSLAGWPRQTYNEQFF. As DNA, the CDR3 is TGTGCCAGCAGCTTAGCAGGGTGGCCAAGGCAGACCTACAATGAGCAGTTCTTC.

The J gene is TRBJ1-2, the V gene TRBV6-1, with 7 bases matching TRBD1. CDR3 length equals 14 residues. V dropped 2 bases and J dropped 7; count of bases not matched to a gene: 7. Germline lookup yields CDR1 MNHNS and CDR2 SASEGT. The CDR3 DNA reads as TGTGCCAGCAGTGAAAATCAGGGACAGCGTGGCTACACCTTC. Translating it yields CASSENQGQRGYTF.

The chain uses TRBV19 and TRBJ2-6, with TRBD2 identical over 7 bases. The V and J ends lost 5 bases and 2 bases, in that order; junction bases with no gene match: 6. Germline V gives CDR1 LNHDA, CDR2 SQIVND (reference sequence). The CDR3 is 16 residues long. The CDR3 is CASSPVRGAGANVLTF. The CDR3 DNA follows: TGTGCCAGTAGTCCCGTTCGGGGGGCTGGGGCCAACGTCCTGACTTTC.

This clone turned up a few times. The chain is built from TRBV5-1 and TRBJ1-2; D ambiguous. Germline V gives CDR1 SGHRS, CDR2 YFSETQ. V was clipped by 5 bases and J by 4 bases, with 15 bases between them. The CDR3 totals 14 residues. The CDR3 sequence: CASSHGLGSYGYTF. CDR3 coding DNA: TGCGCCAGCAGTCACGGGTTGGGTAGCTATGGCTACACCTTC.

V and J are TRBV5-1 and TRBJ1-2; TRBD1 might be the D (5 bases). The CDR3 loop spans 16 amino acids. The germline gives CDR1 SGHRS, CDR2 YFSETQ. V lost 0 bases and J lost 7, with 19 bases in between. The CDR3 sequence is CASSLVPRDGGRGYTF. Written as DNA, the CDR3 is TGCGCCAGCAGCTTGGTCCCCCGGGACGGGGGTCGTGGCTACACCTTC.